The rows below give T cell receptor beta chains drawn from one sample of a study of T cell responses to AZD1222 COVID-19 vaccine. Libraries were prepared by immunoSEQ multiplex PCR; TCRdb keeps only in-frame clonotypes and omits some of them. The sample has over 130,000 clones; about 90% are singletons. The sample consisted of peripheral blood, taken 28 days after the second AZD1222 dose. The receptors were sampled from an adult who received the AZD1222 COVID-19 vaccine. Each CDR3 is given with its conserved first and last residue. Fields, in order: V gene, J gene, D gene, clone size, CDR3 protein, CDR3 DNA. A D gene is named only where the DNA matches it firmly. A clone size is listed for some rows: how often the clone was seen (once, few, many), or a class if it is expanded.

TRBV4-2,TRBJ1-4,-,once,CASSQDRGAGNEKLFF,TGTGCCAGCAGCCAAGACCGTGGGGCAGGTAATGAAAAACTGTTTTTT
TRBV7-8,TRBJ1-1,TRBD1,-,CASRFSTGGKNTEAFF,TGTGCCAGCAGATTTTCCACAGGGGGAAAGAACACTGAAGCTTTCTTT
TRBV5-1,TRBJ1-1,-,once,CASSPLGNTEAFF,TGCGCCAGCAGCCCTTTAGGGAACACTGAAGCTTTCTTT
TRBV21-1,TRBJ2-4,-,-,CASSKVGGAKNIQYF,TGTGCCAGCAGCAAAGTGGGCGGGGCCAAAAACATTCAGTACTTC
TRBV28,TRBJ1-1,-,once,CASSSARGQAFF,TGTGCCAGCAGTTCCGCCCGGGGCCAAGCTTTCTTT
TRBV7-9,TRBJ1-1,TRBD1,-,CASSVYRGLQGTEAFF,TGTGCCAGCAGCGTGTACAGGGGGCTTCAGGGCACTGAAGCTTTCTTT
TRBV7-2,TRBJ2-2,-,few,CASSLVDPGTIGELFF,TGTGCCAGCAGCTTAGTAGATCCAGGGACGATCGGGGAGCTGTTTTTT
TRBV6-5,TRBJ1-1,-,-,CASRSPDSYRAEAFF,TGTGCCAGCAGATCCCCCGACAGCTACCGAGCTGAAGCTTTCTTT
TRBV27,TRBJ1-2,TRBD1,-,CASSPGQGLSYGYTF,TGTGCCAGCAGTCCCGGACAGGGTTTAAGCTATGGCTACACCTTC
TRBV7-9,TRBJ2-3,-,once,CASSFGDTQYF,TGTGCCAGCAGCTTCGGTGATACGCAGTATTTT
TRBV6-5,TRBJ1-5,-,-,CASSHEGVSNQPQHF,TGTGCCAGCAGTCACGAGGGGGTTAGCAATCAGCCCCAGCATTTT
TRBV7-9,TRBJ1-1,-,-,CASSPLTNTEAFF,TGTGCCAGCAGCCCTCTCACGAACACTGAAGCTTTCTTT
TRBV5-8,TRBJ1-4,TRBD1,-,CASSLGGTSGTGDEKLFF,TGTGCCAGCAGCCTTGGGGGGACATCTGGGACAGGGGATGAAAAACTGTTTTTT
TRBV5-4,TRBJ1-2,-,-,CASSLDPLGYTF,TGTGCCAGCAGCTTGGATCCATTGGGCTACACCTTC
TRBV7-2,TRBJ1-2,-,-,CASSLVPTEIRGYTF,TGTGCCAGCAGCTTAGTACCGACAGAGATAAGAGGCTACACCTTC
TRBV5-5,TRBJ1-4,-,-,CASGRGVAPNEKLFF,TGTGCCAGCGGGCGAGGGGTTGCACCTAATGAAAAACTGTTTTTT
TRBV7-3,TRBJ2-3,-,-,CASSSGLFTDTQYF,TGTGCCAGCAGCTCTGGACTATTCACAGATACGCAGTATTTT
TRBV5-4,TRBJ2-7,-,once,CASSLVDRSSYEQYF,TGTGCCAGCAGCTTGGTGGACCGGAGCTCCTACGAGCAGTACTTC
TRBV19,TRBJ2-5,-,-,CASKPSGYEGETQYF,TGTGCCAGTAAACCTTCGGGTTATGAGGGGGAGACCCAGTACTTC
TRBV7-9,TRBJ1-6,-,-,CASSPQGPNSPLHF,TGTGCCAGCAGTCCACAGGGTCCTAATTCACCCCTCCACTTT
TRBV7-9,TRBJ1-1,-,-,CASSTTGGTTEAFF,TGTGCCAGCAGCACAACAGGAGGCACCACTGAAGCTTTCTTT
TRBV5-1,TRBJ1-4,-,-,CASSATGIGANEKLFF,TGCGCCAGCAGCGCCACAGGGATTGGGGCTAATGAAAAACTGTTTTTT
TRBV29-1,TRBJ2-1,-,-,CSVEVRLLHYNEQFF,TGCAGCGTTGAAGTGCGCCTTCTGCACTACAATGAGCAGTTCTTC
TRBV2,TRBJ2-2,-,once,CASNRAGGDTGELFF,TGTGCCAGCAACAGGGCAGGGGGGGACACCGGGGAGCTGTTTTTT
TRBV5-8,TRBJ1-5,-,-,CASSPRGANLNQPQHF,TGTGCCAGCAGCCCCAGGGGCGCGAATCTCAATCAGCCCCAGCATTTT
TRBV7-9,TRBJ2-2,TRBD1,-,CASSLDTGTGPTGELFF,TGTGCCAGCAGCTTAGACACCGGGACAGGTCCCACCGGGGAGCTGTTTTTT
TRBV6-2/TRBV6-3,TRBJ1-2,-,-,CASSYTGRGGYTF,TGTGCCAGCAGTTACACGGGGCGAGGCGGCTACACCTTC
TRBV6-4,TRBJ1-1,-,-,CASSDSEYTEAFF,TGTGCCAGCAGTGACTCGGAGTACACTGAAGCTTTCTTT
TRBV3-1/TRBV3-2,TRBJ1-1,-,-,CASRGSNTEAFF,TGTGCCAGCAGGGGGTCGAACACTGAAGCTTTCTTT
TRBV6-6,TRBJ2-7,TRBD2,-,CASSYLAGSYEQYF,TGTGCCAGCAGTTATCTAGCGGGAAGCTACGAGCAGTACTTC
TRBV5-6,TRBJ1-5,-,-,CASSLSGLGNQPQHF,TGTGCCAGCAGCTTGTCAGGGCTCGGGAATCAGCCCCAGCATTTT
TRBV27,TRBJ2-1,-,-,CASSSIRYNEQFF,TGTGCCAGCAGCTCAATTAGATACAATGAGCAGTTCTTC
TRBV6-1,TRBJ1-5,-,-,CASSVSTVPSNQPQHF,TGTGCCAGCAGTGTATCTACAGTTCCAAGCAATCAGCCCCAGCATTTT
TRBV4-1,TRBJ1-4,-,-,CASSQDGREKLFF,TGCGCCAGCAGCCAAGATGGCCGTGAAAAACTGTTTTTT
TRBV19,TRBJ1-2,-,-,CASSIGKRGNDGYTF,TGTGCCAGTAGTATCGGAAAAAGGGGGAATGATGGCTACACCTTC
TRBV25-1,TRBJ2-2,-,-,CASSEYLRGNTGELFF,TGTGCCAGCAGTGAATATTTGAGGGGAAACACCGGGGAGCTGTTTTTT
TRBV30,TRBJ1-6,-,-,CALGRLNSPLHF,TGTGCCTTGGGACGGTTAAATTCACCCCTCCACTTT
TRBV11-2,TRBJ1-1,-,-,CASSLDPRTEAFF,TGTGCCAGCAGCTTAGATCCCAGGACTGAAGCTTTCTTT
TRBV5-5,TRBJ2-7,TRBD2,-,CASSPPGGYEQYF,TGTGCCAGCAGCCCGCCCGGGGGGTACGAGCAGTACTTC
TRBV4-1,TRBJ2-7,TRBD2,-,CASSQLAGLSYEQYF,TGCGCCAGCAGCCAACTAGCGGGGCTCTCCTACGAGCAGTACTTC
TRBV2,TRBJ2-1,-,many,CASTRNNEQFF,TGTGCCAGCACTAGAAATAATGAGCAGTTCTTC
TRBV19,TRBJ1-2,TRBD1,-,CASSTFGTVYGYTF,TGTGCCAGTAGTACTTTCGGGACAGTTTATGGCTACACCTTC
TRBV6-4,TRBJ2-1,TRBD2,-,CASSALAGQNEQFF,TGTGCCAGCAGTGCTCTAGCGGGGCAGAATGAGCAGTTCTTC
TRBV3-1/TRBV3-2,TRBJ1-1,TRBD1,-,CASSRSRGLGTEAFF,TGTGCCAGCAGCCGATCCAGGGGGCTAGGCACTGAAGCTTTCTTT
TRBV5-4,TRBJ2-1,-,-,CASSPPMVAIKYNEQFF,TGTGCCAGCAGCCCCCCCATGGTAGCGATAAAATACAATGAGCAGTTCTTC
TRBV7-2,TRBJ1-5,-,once,CASSWQGDQPQHF,TGTGCCAGCAGCTGGCAAGGGGATCAGCCCCAGCATTTT
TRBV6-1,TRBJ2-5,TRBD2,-,CASSELAGDQETQYF,TGTGCCAGCAGTGAACTAGCGGGGGACCAAGAGACCCAGTACTTC
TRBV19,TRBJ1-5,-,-,CASKFWQGANQPQHF,TGTGCCAGTAAGTTTTGGCAGGGTGCAAATCAGCCCCAGCATTTT
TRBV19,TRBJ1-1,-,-,CASSIESRGNTEAFF,TGTGCCAGTAGTATAGAGTCCAGGGGGAACACTGAAGCTTTCTTT
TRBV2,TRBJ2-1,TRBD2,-,CASRRGLSEQFF,TGTGCCAGCAGGAGGGGACTAAGTGAGCAGTTCTTC
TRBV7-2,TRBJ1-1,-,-,CASSFPLQASGAFF,TGTGCCAGCAGCTTCCCATTACAGGCTTCAGGAGCTTTCTTT
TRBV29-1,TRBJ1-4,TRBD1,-,CSVADRVHNEKLFF,TGCAGCGTCGCTGACAGGGTTCATAATGAAAAACTGTTTTTT
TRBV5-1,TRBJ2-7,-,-,CASSLVQGEQYF,TGCGCCAGCAGCTTGGTTCAGGGCGAGCAGTACTTC
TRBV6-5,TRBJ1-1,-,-,CASSYHGPNTEAFF,TGTGCCAGCAGTTACCACGGGCCCAACACTGAAGCTTTCTTT
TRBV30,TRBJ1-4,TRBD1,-,CAWRTGVKLFF,TGTGCCTGGAGGACAGGGGTAAAACTGTTTTTT
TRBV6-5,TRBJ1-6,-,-,CASKAGTDNSPLHF,TGTGCCAGCAAGGCGGGGACGGATAATTCACCCCTCCACTTT
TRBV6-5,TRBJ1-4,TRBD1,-,CASNEGGSRKLFF,TGTGCCAGCAACGAAGGGGGCAGCCGAAAACTGTTTTTT